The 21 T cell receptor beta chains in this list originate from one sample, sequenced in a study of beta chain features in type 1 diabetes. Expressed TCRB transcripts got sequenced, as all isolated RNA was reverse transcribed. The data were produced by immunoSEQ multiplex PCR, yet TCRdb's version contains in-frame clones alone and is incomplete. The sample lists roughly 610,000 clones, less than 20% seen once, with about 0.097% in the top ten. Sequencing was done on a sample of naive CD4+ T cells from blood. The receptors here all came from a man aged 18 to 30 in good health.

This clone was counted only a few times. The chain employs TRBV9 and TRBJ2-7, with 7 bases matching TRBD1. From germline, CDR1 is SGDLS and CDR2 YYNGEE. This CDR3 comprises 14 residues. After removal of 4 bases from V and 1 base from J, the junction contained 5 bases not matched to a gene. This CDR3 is CASSPQGVSYEQYF. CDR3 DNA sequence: TGTGCCAGCAGCCCCCAGGGGGTATCCTACGAGCAGTACTTC.

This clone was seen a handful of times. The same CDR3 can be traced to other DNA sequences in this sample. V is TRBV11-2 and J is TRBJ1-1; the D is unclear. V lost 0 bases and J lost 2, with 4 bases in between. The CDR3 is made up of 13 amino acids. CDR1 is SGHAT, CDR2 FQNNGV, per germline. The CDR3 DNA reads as TGTGCCAGCAGCTTAGAAGTCAACACTGAAGCTTTCTTT. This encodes CASSLEVNTEAFF.

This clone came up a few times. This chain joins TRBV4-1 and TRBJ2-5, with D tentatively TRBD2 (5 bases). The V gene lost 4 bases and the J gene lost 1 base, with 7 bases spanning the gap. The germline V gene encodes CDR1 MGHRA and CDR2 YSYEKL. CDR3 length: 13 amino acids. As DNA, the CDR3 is TGCGCCAGCAGCCTAGGACTCCAAGAGACCCAGTACTTC. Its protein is CASSLGLQETQYF.

The CDR3 DNA is TGTGCCAGCCGCGAGCGGGGGGCGTCCTACAATGAGCAGTTCTTC. Translated, it gives CASRERGASYNEQFF. The chain employs TRBV19 and TRBJ2-1; TRBD2 agrees at 9 bases. CDR1 LNHDA and CDR2 SQIVND come from the germline V gene (reference sequence). V shed 9 bases and J 1 base; nucleotides not matched to a gene: 7. The CDR3 totals 15 residues.

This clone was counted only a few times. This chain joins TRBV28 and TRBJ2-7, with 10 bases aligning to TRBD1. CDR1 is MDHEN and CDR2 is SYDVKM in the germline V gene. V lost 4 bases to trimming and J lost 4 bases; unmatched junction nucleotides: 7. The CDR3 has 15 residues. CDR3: CASSSTGQGRYEQYF. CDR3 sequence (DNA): TGTGCCAGCAGTTCGACGGGACAGGGGAGGTACGAGCAGTACTTC. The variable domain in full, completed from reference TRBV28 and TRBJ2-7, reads DVKVTQSSRYLVKRTGEKVFLECVQDMDHENMFWYRQDPGLGLRLIYFSYDVKMKEKGDIPEGYSVSREKKERFSLILESASTNQTSMYLCASSSTGQGRYEQYFGPGTRLTVT.

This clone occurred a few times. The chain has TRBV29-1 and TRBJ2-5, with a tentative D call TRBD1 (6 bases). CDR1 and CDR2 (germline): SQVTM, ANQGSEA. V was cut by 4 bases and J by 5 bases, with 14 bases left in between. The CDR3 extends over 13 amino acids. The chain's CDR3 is CSVGVGARETQYF. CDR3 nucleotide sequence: TGCAGCGTTGGGGTGGGGGCACGCGAGACCCAGTACTTC.

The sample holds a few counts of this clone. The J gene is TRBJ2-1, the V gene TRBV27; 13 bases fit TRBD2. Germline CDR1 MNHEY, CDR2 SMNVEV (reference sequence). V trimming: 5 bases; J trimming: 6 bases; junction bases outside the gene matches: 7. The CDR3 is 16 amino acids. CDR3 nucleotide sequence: TGTGCCAGCAGTAAGGGACTAGCGGGGACCCCCAATGAGCAGTTCTTC. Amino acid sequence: CASSKGLAGTPNEQFF.

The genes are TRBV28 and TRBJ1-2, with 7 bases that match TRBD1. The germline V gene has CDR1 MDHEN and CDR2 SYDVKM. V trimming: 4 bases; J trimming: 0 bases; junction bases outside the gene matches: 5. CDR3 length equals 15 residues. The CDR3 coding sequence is TGTGCCAGCAGTTCGACAGGGCTAACTAACTATGGCTACACCTTC. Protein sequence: CASSSTGLTNYGYTF.

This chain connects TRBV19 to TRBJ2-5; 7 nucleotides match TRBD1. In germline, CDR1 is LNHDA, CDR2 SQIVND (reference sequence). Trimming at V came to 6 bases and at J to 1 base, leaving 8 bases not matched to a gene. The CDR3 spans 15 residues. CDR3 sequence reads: CASSLGGLGQETQYF. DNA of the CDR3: TGTGCCAGTAGCCTAGGGGGCTTGGGCCAAGAGACCCAGTACTTC.

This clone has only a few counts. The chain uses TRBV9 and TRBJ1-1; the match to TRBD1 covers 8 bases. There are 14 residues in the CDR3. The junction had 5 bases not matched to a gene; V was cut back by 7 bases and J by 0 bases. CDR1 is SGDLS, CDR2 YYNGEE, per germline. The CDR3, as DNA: TGTGCCAGCTCCAGGGGGCTCCTGAACACTGAAGCTTTCTTT. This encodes CASSRGLLNTEAFF.

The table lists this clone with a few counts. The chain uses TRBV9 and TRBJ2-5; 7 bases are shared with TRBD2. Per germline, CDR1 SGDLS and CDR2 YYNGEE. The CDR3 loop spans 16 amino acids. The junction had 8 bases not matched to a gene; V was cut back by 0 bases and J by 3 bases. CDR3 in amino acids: CASSVGLTSTEETQYF. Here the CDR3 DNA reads TGTGCCAGCAGCGTAGGACTGACTAGCACGGAAGAGACCCAGTACTTC.

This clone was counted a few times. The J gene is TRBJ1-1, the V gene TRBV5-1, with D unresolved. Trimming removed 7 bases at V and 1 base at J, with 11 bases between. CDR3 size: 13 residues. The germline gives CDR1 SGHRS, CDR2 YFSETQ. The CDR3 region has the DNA TGCGCCAGCTCCAGAGGATCGAACACTGAAGCTTTCTTT. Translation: CASSRGSNTEAFF.

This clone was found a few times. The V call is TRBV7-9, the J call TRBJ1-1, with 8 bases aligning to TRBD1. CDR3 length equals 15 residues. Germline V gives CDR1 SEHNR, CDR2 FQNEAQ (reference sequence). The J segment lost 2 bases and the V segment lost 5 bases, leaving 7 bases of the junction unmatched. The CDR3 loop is CASSPTTGVNTEAFF. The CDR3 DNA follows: TGTGCCAGCAGCCCTACGACAGGGGTTAACACTGAAGCTTTCTTT. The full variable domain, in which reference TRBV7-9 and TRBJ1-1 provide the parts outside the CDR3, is DTGVSQNPRHKITKRGQNVTFRCDPISEHNRLYWYRQTLGQGPEFLTYFQNEAQLEKSRLLSDRFSAERPKGSFSTLEIQRTEQGDSAMYLCASSPTTGVNTEAFFGQGTRLTVV.

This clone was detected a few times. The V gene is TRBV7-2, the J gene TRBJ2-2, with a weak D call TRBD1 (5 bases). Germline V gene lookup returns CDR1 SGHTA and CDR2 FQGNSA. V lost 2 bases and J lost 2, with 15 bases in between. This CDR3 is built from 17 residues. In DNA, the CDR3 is TGTGCCAGCAGCTTAATGGCCCAGACAGTTAACACCGGGGAGCTGTTTTTT. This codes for CASSLMAQTVNTGELFF.

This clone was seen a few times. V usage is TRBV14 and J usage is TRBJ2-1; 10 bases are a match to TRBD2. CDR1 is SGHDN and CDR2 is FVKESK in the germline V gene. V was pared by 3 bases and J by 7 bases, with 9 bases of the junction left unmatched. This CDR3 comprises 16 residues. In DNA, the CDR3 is TGTGCCAGCAGCCAGAGGACTAGCGGAGGCTCGAATGAGCAGTTCTTC. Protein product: CASSQRTSGGSNEQFF.

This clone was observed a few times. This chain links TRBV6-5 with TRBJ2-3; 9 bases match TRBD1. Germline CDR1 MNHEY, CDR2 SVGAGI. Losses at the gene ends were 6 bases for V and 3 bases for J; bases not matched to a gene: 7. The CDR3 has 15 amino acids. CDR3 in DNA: TGTGCCAGCAGGGGGGGACAGGGAAGGACAGATACGCAGTATTTT. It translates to CASRGGQGRTDTQYF.

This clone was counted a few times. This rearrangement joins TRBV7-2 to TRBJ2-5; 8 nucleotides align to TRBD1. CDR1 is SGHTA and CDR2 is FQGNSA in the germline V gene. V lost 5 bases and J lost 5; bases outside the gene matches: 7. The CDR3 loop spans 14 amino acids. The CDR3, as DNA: TGTGCCAGCAGCGTCGACAGGGGACGCGAGACCCAGTACTTC. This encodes CASSVDRGRETQYF.

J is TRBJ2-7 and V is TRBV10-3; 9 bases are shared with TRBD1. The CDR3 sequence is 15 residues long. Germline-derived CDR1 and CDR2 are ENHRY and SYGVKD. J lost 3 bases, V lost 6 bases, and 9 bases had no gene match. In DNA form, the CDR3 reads TGTGCCATCAGACCTACAGGGGGCACAAGCTACGAGCAGTACTTC. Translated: CAIRPTGGTSYEQYF.

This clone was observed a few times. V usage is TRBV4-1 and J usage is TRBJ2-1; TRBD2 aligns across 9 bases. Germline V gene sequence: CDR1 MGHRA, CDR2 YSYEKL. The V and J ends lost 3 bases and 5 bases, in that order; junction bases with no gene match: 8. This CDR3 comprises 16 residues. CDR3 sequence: CASSQELAGKHNEQFF. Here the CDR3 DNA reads TGCGCCAGCAGCCAGGAGCTAGCGGGAAAGCACAATGAGCAGTTCTTC.

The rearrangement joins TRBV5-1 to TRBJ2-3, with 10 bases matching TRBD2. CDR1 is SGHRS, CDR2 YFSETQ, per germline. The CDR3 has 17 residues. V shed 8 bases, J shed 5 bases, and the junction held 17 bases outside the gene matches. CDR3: CASKPPGLAGVRDTQYF. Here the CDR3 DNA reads TGCGCCAGTAAGCCGCCAGGGCTAGCGGGAGTTAGAGATACGCAGTATTTT.

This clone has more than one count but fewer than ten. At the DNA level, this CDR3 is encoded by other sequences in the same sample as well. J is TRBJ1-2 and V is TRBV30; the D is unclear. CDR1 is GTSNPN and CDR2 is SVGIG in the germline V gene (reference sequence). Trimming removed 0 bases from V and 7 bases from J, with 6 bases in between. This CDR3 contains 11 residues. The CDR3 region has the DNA TGTGCCTGGAGTGTAGGGAGTGGCTACACCTTC. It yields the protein CAWSVGSGYTF. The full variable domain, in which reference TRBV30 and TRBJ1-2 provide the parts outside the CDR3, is SQTIHQWPATLVQPVGSPLSLECTVEGTSNPNLYWYRQAAGRGLQLLFYSVGIGQISSEVPQNLSASRPQDRQFILSSKKLLLSDSGFYLCAWSVGSGYTFGSGTRLTVV.